The 25 T cell receptor beta chains presented below share a single source sample, sequenced in a study of shared clonotypes between healthy human individuals. Naive CD8 cells comprised CD45RO-negative, CCR7-positively selected cells, excluding terminally differentiated effector memory CD45RA+ cells. Method: immunoSEQ multiplex PCR; TCRdb's copy keeps in-frame clones and lacks some. The table includes millions of clones, around 93% detected once. The sequenced material came from naive CD8+ T cells from PBMCs. These receptors were collected from a man between 18 and 29 years old in good health. Some clones in this sample may be carry-over from other donors' samples.

This chain uses TRBV6-1 with TRBJ1-1; no clear D. The V gene's germline CDR1 is MNHNS and CDR2 SASEGT. CDR3 length: 14 amino acids. Trimming pared 7 bases from V and 3 bases from J, leaving 15 bases between. The DNA of the CDR3 is TGTGCCAGCATTCCCCCAATAGGGCACACTGAAGCTTTCTTT. It specifies CASIPPIGHTEAFF.

V gene TRBV28 combines with J gene TRBJ2-7; D is undetermined. Germline V CDR1 and CDR2: MDHEN, SYDVKM. The CDR3 consists of 14 residues. The ends were cut back, 5 bases at V and 2 bases at J, with 13 bases in the middle. The CDR3 spells CASSPPSATYEQYF. DNA for the CDR3: TGTGCCAGCAGTCCCCCCAGCGCAACCTACGAGCAGTACTTC.

The CDR3 region is CASMENGQNQYF. The CDR3 DNA follows: TGTGCCAGTATGGAAAACGGTCAGAACCAGTACTTC. The genes are TRBV19 and TRBJ2-5; D gene ambiguous. V lost 7 bases to trimming and J lost 10 bases, with 16 bases between them. Germline V CDR1 and CDR2: LNHDA, SQIVND (reference sequence). This CDR3 has 12 residues.

This CDR3 is CASSPPGSWVTGELFF. The CDR3 nucleotides read TGTGCCAGCAGCCCACCCGGGAGTTGGGTCACCGGGGAGCTGTTTTTT. The chain carries TRBV7-9 and TRBJ2-2, with D possibly matching TRBD2 (6 bases). With 5 bases removed from V and 4 bases from J, the gap between germline ends came to 17 bases. The length of the CDR3 is 16 residues. Germline V gives CDR1 SEHNR, CDR2 FQNEAQ (reference sequence).

This clone was counted a few times. The genes are TRBV30 and TRBJ1-1; no clear D gene. Looked up from germline, CDR1 is GTSNPN and CDR2 is SVGIG (reference sequence). This CDR3 is 13 amino acids long. Trimming pared 6 bases from V and 1 base from J, leaving 12 bases between. The CDR3 sequence: CACSQVGNTEAFF. Here the CDR3 DNA reads TGTGCCTGTTCTCAAGTCGGGAACACTGAAGCTTTCTTT.

The chain combines TRBV25-1 with TRBJ1-2, with a weak D call TRBD1 (5 bases). With 0 bases removed from V and 6 bases from J, the gap between germline ends came to 8 bases. The CDR3 is 13 amino acids. Per germline, CDR1 MGHDK and CDR2 SYGVNS. CDR3: CASSEYRVDGYTF. DNA of the CDR3: TGTGCCAGCAGTGAATACAGGGTGGATGGCTACACCTTC.

The chain recombines TRBV6-1 with TRBJ2-7, with a tentative D call TRBD2 (5 bases). Germline assignment: CDR1 MNHNS and CDR2 SASEGT. Deletions cut 7 bases from V and 6 bases from J, with 16 bases between. CDR3 length: 13 residues. The CDR3 nucleotides are TGTGCCAGCATCGACTACTGGGGTCGCGAGCAGTACTTC. Amino acids: CASIDYWGREQYF.

CDR3 in DNA: TGTGCCAGCAGCTCCCTCGGGGAGAATGCTAGAGCTTTCTTT. It codes for CASSSLGENARAFF. V gene TRBV5-6 combines with J gene TRBJ1-1; D is ambiguous. The germline V gene has CDR1 SGHDT and CDR2 YYEEEE. This CDR3 spans 14 amino acids. Trimming took off 3 bases at V and 10 bases at J, with 19 bases between the two ends.

As for this clone: The sample holds other DNA sequences that translate to the same CDR3. This rearrangement joins TRBV5-1 to TRBJ1-1; D gene unclear. Germline-derived CDR1 and CDR2 are SGHRS and YFSETQ. V was clipped by 0 bases and J by 5 bases, with 8 bases between them. This CDR3 contains 13 residues. The CDR3 loop is CASSLGAGTEAFF. Written as DNA, the CDR3 is TGCGCCAGCAGCTTGGGGGCGGGTACTGAAGCTTTCTTT.

The chain links TRBV6-5 to TRBJ1-1, with no clear D. The germline V gene encodes CDR1 MNHEY and CDR2 SVGAGI. V lost 0 bases and J 0 bases, leaving 8 bases between the germline ends. The CDR3 sequence is 15 residues long. The CDR3 region is CASSYSSALNTEAFF. CDR3 bases: TGTGCCAGCAGTTACTCTTCGGCCTTGAACACTGAAGCTTTCTTT.

The genes are TRBV11-2 and TRBJ2-7; 7 nucleotides align to TRBD1. Unmatched junction bases numbered 10, after V lost 5 bases and J lost 3 bases. This CDR3 is 15 amino acids long. From germline, CDR1 is SGHAT and CDR2 FQNNGV. CDR3 protein: CASSPGTAFYYEQYF. In DNA form, the CDR3 reads TGTGCCAGCAGCCCCGGGACAGCCTTTTACTACGAGCAGTACTTC.

The chain carries TRBV25-1 and TRBJ2-7; D not resolved. V was trimmed by 6 bases and J by 1 base, leaving 13 bases between them. Germline loops: CDR1 MGHDK, CDR2 SYGVNS. The CDR3 loop spans 14 amino acids. The CDR3 nucleotides read TGTGCCAGCAGCCGAAACCAGAAGTCCTACGAGCAGTACTTC. As protein: CASSRNQKSYEQYF.

This chain uses TRBV7-2 with TRBJ2-1; 14 nucleotides match TRBD2. Unmatched junction bases numbered 9, after V lost 5 bases and J lost 3 bases. CDR3 length: 18 residues. From germline, CDR1 is SGHTA and CDR2 FQGNSA. CDR3 in DNA: TGTGCCAGCAGCCCCGGACTAGCGGGAGGACCAGTCTACAATGAGCAGTTCTTC. The encoded protein is CASSPGLAGGPVYNEQFF.

The genes are TRBV19 and TRBJ2-3, with 7 bases matching TRBD1. CDR1 is LNHDA and CDR2 is SQIVND in the germline V gene (reference sequence). With 2 bases clipped from V and 5 bases from J, the junction kept 13 bases outside the gene matches. The CDR3 has 17 residues. The chain's CDR3 is CASSIWPGQVKGDTQYF. Written as DNA, the CDR3 is TGTGCCAGTAGTATATGGCCAGGACAGGTCAAGGGAGATACGCAGTATTTT.

V is TRBV7-7 and J is TRBJ2-5; perhaps TRBD2 as D (5 bases). Germline CDR1 is SSHAT and CDR2 is FNYEAQ (reference sequence). This CDR3 comprises 16 residues. V shed 3 bases and J shed 4 bases, with 18 bases lying between them. The CDR3 region has the DNA TGTGCCAGCAGCTTGAGGACGGTAGCGCGGTCAGAGACCCAGTACTTC. This codes for CASSLRTVARSETQYF.

V and J are TRBV30 and TRBJ1-6, with 9 bases aligning to TRBD1. V dropped 3 bases and J dropped 3; count of bases not matched to a gene: 9. The CDR3 runs 17 residues. The germline gives CDR1 GTSNPN, CDR2 SVGIG (reference sequence). The CDR3 spells CAWSAGTGPVYNSPLHF. CDR3 bases: TGTGCCTGGAGCGCAGGGACAGGGCCGGTCTATAATTCACCCCTCCACTTT.

With regard to this clone: The DNA is left out, because the CDR3 cannot be placed on it with certainty; the CDR3 is given as TCRdb lists it. V gene TRBV9 combines with J gene TRBJ1-1. The CDR3 extends over 12 residues, inclusive of both ends. Looked up from germline, CDR1 is SGDLS and CDR2 is YYNGEE. CDR3 in amino acids: CASSVGVGSPFF.

This chain connects TRBV7-9 to TRBJ2-1; TRBD2 agrees at 11 bases. V shed 10 bases and J 7 bases; nucleotides not matched to a gene: 12. This CDR3 is built from 15 residues. The V gene's germline CDR1 is SEHNR and CDR2 FQNEAQ (reference sequence). CDR3 sequence reads: CATEGPGTSGNEQFF. In DNA, the CDR3 is TGTGCCACCGAAGGTCCCGGGACTAGCGGTAATGAGCAGTTCTTC.

This chain links TRBV11-2 with TRBJ1-1; unclear D gene. The germline gives CDR1 SGHAT, CDR2 FQNNGV. Trimming left V 1 base short and J 6 bases short, with 21 bases between. The CDR3 totals 17 residues. The DNA for the CDR3 is TGTGCCAGCAGCTTAGGGTCAAGTGAATTTGGTTTGGCTGAAGCTTTCTTT. Protein sequence: CASSLGSSEFGLAEAFF. The whole variable domain, remainder taken from reference TRBV11-2 and TRBJ1-1, is EAGVAQSPRYKIIEKRQSVAFWCNPISGHATLYWYQQILGQGPKLLIQFQNNGVVDDSQLPKDRFSAERLKGVDSTLKIQPAKLEDSAVYLCASSLGSSEFGLAEAFFGQGTRLTVV.

In the case of this clone: The identical CDR3 is also encoded by other nucleotide sequences in the sample. The chain carries TRBV7-9 and TRBJ2-1; the match to TRBD2 covers 7 bases. V lost 0 bases and J lost 4; bases outside the gene matches: 3. There are 15 residues in the CDR3. Per the germline V gene, CDR1 is SEHNR and CDR2 is FQNEAQ (reference sequence). CDR3 DNA sequence: TGTGCCAGCAGCTTAGCGAGCGGGGCTTACAATGAGCAGTTCTTC. Translation: CASSLASGAYNEQFF.

The chain has TRBV7-8 and TRBJ1-2; 7 bases line up with TRBD1. This CDR3 is built from 14 residues. Trimming at V came to 5 bases and at J to 8 bases, leaving 11 bases not matched to a gene. CDR1 SGHVS and CDR2 FQNEAQ come from the germline V gene. The CDR3 coding sequence is TGTGCCAGCAGCCCCCAGGGGGGCGGGGGGGGCTACACCTTC. This encodes CASSPQGGGGGYTF.

The CDR3 loop reads CASSARLLADTYEQYF. In DNA form, the CDR3 reads TGTGCCAGCAGCGCCAGACTATTGGCGGATACCTACGAGCAGTACTTC. The gene calls are TRBV9 and TRBJ2-7, with D possibly being TRBD2 (5 bases). CDR3 length: 16 amino acids. Per germline, CDR1 SGDLS and CDR2 YYNGEE. Trimming took 3 bases from V and 2 from J, leaving 18 bases between them.

This chain connects TRBV6-1 to TRBJ2-1; D remains ambiguous. The ends were cut back, 1 base at V and 7 bases at J, with 8 bases in the middle. Germline values: CDR1 MNHNS, CDR2 SASEGT. CDR3 length: 13 residues. The CDR3: CASSEVYANEQFF. DNA of the CDR3: TGTGCCAGCAGTGAAGTGTATGCTAATGAGCAGTTCTTC.

The rearrangement uses TRBV7-9 and TRBJ2-5; TRBD2 aligns across 8 bases. The length of the CDR3 is 16 residues. Germline assignment: CDR1 SEHNR and CDR2 FQNEAQ (reference sequence). V lost 3 bases, J lost 5 bases, and 11 bases stayed unmatched. In DNA, the CDR3 is TGTGCCAGCAGCTTGACAACGGGAGGGCCTTTGGAGACCCAGTACTTC. This translates into CASSLTTGGPLETQYF. Complete variable domain (other parts from reference TRBV7-9 and TRBJ2-5): DTGVSQNPRHKITKRGQNVTFRCDPISEHNRLYWYRQTLGQGPEFLTYFQNEAQLEKSRLLSDRFSAERPKGSFSTLEIQRTEQGDSAMYLCASSLTTGGPLETQYFGPGTRLLVL.

The chain employs TRBV9 and TRBJ1-1, with D possibly TRBD1 on 6 matching bases. The V and J ends lost 4 bases and 4 bases respectively, with 20 bases between them. Germline-derived CDR1 and CDR2 are SGDLS and YYNGEE. The CDR3 is made up of 16 amino acids. CDR3: CASSRLAPGEGTEAFF. Written as DNA, the CDR3 is TGTGCCAGCAGCCGACTTGCTCCAGGGGAGGGCACTGAAGCTTTCTTT. Full variable domain (missing parts from reference TRBV9 and TRBJ1-1): DSGVTQTPKHLITATGQRVTLRCSPRSGDLSVYWYQQSLDQGLQFLIQYYNGEERAKGNILERFSAQQFPDLHSELNLSSLELGDSALYFCASSRLAPGEGTEAFFGQGTRLTVV.